The 9 T cell receptor beta chains listed next were all sequenced from one sample in a study of blood T cell repertoires in COVID-19. This table comes from immunoSEQ multiplex PCR, and its TCRdb copy is limited to in-frame clones, with some not included. The top ten clones hold 2.5% to 3% of a sample with 68,000 or so clones, around 87% of them seen once. Sequenced: peripheral blood. These receptors came from a man aged 45 to 65 with acute or convalescent COVID-19.

V gene TRBV20-1 combines with J gene TRBJ1-1; D may be TRBD1 (6 bases). Germline V gene lookup returns CDR1 DFQATT and CDR2 SNEGSKA (reference sequence). This CDR3 is 14 amino acids long. Trimming took 3 bases from V and 5 from J, leaving 16 bases between them. The CDR3 coding sequence is TGCAGTGCTAGTGGACGGGGGGGCACAACTGAAGCTTTCTTT. Amino acids: CSASGRGGTTEAFF.

V and J are TRBV12-5 and TRBJ2-1; no reliable D call. CDR3 length equals 15 residues. Germline CDR1 and CDR2: LGHNT and FRNRAP. Trimming removed 5 bases at V and 8 bases at J, with 19 bases between. This CDR3 reads CASGLDHLVGDEQFF. CDR3 bases: TGTGCTAGTGGTCTCGACCATCTAGTAGGTGATGAGCAGTTCTTC.

The V gene is TRBV14, the J gene TRBJ2-3; 7 bases match TRBD2. The CDR3 runs 16 residues. Trimming took 4 bases from V and 4 from J; bases not matched to a gene: 11. Germline V gives CDR1 SGHDN, CDR2 FVKESK. The DNA for the CDR3 is TGTGCCAGCAGCCCATGGACTAGTCTTTTCGCAGATACGCAGTATTTT. This translates into CASSPWTSLFADTQYF. Full variable domain (remainder filled in from reference TRBV14 and TRBJ2-3): EAGVTQFPSHSVIEKGQTVTLRCDPISGHDNLYWYRRVMGKEIKFLLHFVKESKQDESGMPNNRFLAERTGGTYSTLKVQPAELEDSGVYFCASSPWTSLFADTQYFGPGTRLTVL.

The V and J genes are TRBV20-1 and TRBJ2-2; the D is unclear. The CDR3 length is 12 residues. The germline V and J ends were trimmed by 3 bases and 6 bases, with 8 bases remaining between them. Germline-derived CDR1 and CDR2 are DFQATT and SNEGSKA (reference sequence). The CDR3 protein is CSASLGSGELFF. As DNA, the CDR3 is TGCAGTGCTAGTCTCGGTTCCGGGGAGCTGTTTTTT.

The chain couples TRBV7-9 to TRBJ1-2, with 8 bases fitting TRBD1. With V trimmed by 5 bases and J by 7 bases, 9 bases remained unmatched. The germline gives CDR1 SEHNR, CDR2 FQNEAQ (reference sequence). CDR3 length: 14 amino acids. CDR3 bases: TGTGCCAGCAGCCCAGGGGGCAAGCTTGGTGGCTACACCTTC. It encodes CASSPGGKLGGYTF.

This clone was counted a single time. The chain recombines TRBV30 with TRBJ2-5; 8 bases agree with TRBD2. V was pared by 0 bases and J by 5 bases, with 8 bases of the junction left unmatched. This CDR3 has 15 amino acids. Germline V gives CDR1 GTSNPN, CDR2 SVGIG (reference sequence). This CDR3 is CAWSVMAGGGETQYF. The CDR3, as DNA: TGTGCCTGGAGTGTAATGGCGGGAGGAGGGGAGACCCAGTACTTC.

The chain combines TRBV28 with TRBJ1-5; a possible D gene is TRBD1 (5 bases). Germline CDR1 is MDHEN and CDR2 is SYDVKM. Trimming left V 1 base short and J 4 bases short, with 8 bases between. This CDR3 contains 14 residues. The CDR3 here is CASSLLGGNQPQHF. The DNA of the CDR3 is TGTGCCAGCAGTTTATTGGGGGGAAATCAGCCCCAGCATTTT.

The CDR3 DNA is TGTGCCAGCAGTTTAAGAGGGACAGTAGAGACCCAGTACTTC. The encoded protein is CASSLRGTVETQYF. The chain couples TRBV27 to TRBJ2-5; 7 positions agree with TRBD1. V dropped 2 bases and J dropped 4; count of bases not matched to a gene: 4. The CDR3 loop spans 14 amino acids. Germline-derived CDR1 and CDR2 are MNHEY and SMNVEV (reference sequence).

A single count supports this clone. The rearrangement links TRBV4-2 to TRBJ1-5; D remains ambiguous. The CDR3 runs 12 residues. Looked up from germline, CDR1 is LGHNA and CDR2 is YNFKEQ. The V and J ends lost 3 bases and 9 bases respectively, with 9 bases between them. The CDR3 DNA follows: TGTGCCAGCAGCCAGCAGGAGGGGCCCCAGCATTTT. Translated, it gives CASSQQEGPQHF.